This is a list of T cell receptor beta chains from one sample in a study of T cell repertoires in cytomegalovirus infection. No antigens are known for them. One entry per CDR3 protein, called by TCRdb with MiXCR from the reads. In the table there are 750,000 to 900,000 distinct CDR3 sequences, 25% to 35% of which are singletons. The specimen comprised cultured CD8+ T cells from PBMCs, sampled from culture after CMV antigen stimulation. These receptor sequences come from a human donor in good health (CMV status not recorded). Some clones in this sample may be carry-over from other donors' samples. Each CDR3 is given with its conserved first and last residue. D genes are given only for firm matches. Clone size is shown for a subset of rows, as once, few, many or a class of expanded clone.

CDR3nt	CDR3aa	d_gene	v_gene	j_gene	abundance
TGTGCCAGCAGCTTAGCCGGCCTTCGGTTTCAGCCCCAGCATTTT	CASSLAGLRFQPQHF	-	TRBV7-2	TRBJ1-5	many
TGTGCCAGCAGTCCGGGACAGAGACTCACAGATACGCAGTATTTT	CASSPGQRLTDTQYF	TRBD1	TRBV27	TRBJ2-3	few
TGTGCCAGCGTTAGCGGGTTTGCGGCCTACAATGAGCAGTTCTTC	CASVSGFAAYNEQFF	TRBD2	TRBV12-3/TRBV12-4	TRBJ2-1	many
TGTGCCAGCAGCTTACTTAGACAGGGCACTGAAGCTTTCTTT	CASSLLRQGTEAFF	TRBD1	TRBV7-3	TRBJ1-1	-
TGTGCCAGCAGCTTTCCCCACCGGGACAGGGGGCATAATGAGCAGTTCTTC	CASSFPHRDRGHNEQFF	TRBD1	TRBV7-6	TRBJ2-1	few
TGTGCCAGCAGCCCGAGGTGGGGCGATGGCTACACCTTC	CASSPRWGDGYTF	-	TRBV5-5	TRBJ1-2	-
TGTGCCAGCAGTTTGGCCACTGGTTACAATGAGCAGTTCTTC	CASSLATGYNEQFF	-	TRBV12-3/TRBV12-4	TRBJ2-1	once
TGTGCCAGCAGCTCGTCCGGGACATTTAACACCGGGGAGCTGTTTTTT	CASSSSGTFNTGELFF	-	TRBV7-6	TRBJ2-2	many
TGTGCCAGCAGTGTTGGGACAAAAGCTTTCTTT	CASSVGTKAFF	-	TRBV6-1	TRBJ1-1	-
TGTGCCAGCAGCGTAGCCGGACAGGGGAAGGGCTACACCTTC	CASSVAGQGKGYTF	TRBD1	TRBV9	TRBJ1-2	-
TGTGCCATCAGGGGGGGGAGGGTTGAGACTGAAGCTTTCTTT	CAIRGGRVETEAFF	-	TRBV10-3	TRBJ1-1	once
TGTGCCAGCAGTTACCCTCAACGCGGCACTCACTCTGGGGCCAACGTCCTGACTTTC	CASSYPQRGTHSGANVLTF	-	TRBV6-6	TRBJ2-6	few
TGTGCCAGCAGCCCGGCTGGGGGTTTCTACACCGGGGAGCTGTTTTTT	CASSPAGGFYTGELFF	-	TRBV7-2	TRBJ2-2	-
TGTGCCAGCAGCTTCCCGGGATCGGACATTCAGTACTTC	CASSFPGSDIQYF	-	TRBV7-2	TRBJ2-4	many
TGTGCCAGCAGTTTCGGGGGGAGCGGTTCACCCCTCCACTTT	CASSFGGSGSPLHF	-	TRBV12-3/TRBV12-4	TRBJ1-6	few